This T cell receptor beta chain was found in a study of metastatic and nonmetastatic thyroid tumors. Study summary: Comparison of repertoires was carried out across blood and tumor or nodule tissue from malignant and benign thyroid patients.

This clone was observed once. TCRdb re-called the PCR reads via MiXCR. The sample lists 20,000 to 25,000 clones, less than 20% occurring once. The V and J ends lost 5 bases and 6 bases, in that order; junction bases with no gene match: 9. The CDR3 runs 14 residues. CDR1 SGHTA and CDR2 FQGNSA come from the germline V gene. No patient received treatment before thyroid surgery. The sample was blood. V and J are TRBV7-2 and TRBJ2-7; 8 bases map to TRBD1. The receptor was derived from a female donor with papillary thyroid cancer or a benign thyroid nodule (not recorded which). Some clones in this sample may be carry-over from other donors' samples. CDR3 sequence reads: CASSTRGQGGEQYF. CDR3 sequence (DNA): TGTGCCAGCAGCACCCGAGGACAGGGTGGCGAGCAGTACTTC.